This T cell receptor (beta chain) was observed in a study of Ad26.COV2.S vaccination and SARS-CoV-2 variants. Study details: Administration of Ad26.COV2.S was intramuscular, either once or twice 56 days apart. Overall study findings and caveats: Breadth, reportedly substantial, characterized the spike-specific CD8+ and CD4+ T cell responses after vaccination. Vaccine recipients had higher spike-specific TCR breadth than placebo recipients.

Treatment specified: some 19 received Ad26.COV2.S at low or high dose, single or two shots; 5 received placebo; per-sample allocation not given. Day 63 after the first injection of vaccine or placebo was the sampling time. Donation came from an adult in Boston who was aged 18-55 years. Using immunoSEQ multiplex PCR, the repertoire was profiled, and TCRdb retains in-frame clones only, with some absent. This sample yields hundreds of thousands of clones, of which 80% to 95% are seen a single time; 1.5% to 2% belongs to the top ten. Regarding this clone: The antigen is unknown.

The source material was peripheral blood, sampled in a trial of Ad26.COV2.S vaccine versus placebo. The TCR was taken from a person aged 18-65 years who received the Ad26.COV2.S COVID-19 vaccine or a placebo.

This CDR3 is CASSVGSSPLHF. The CDR3 region has the DNA TGTGCCAGCAGCGTAGGGTCCTCACCCCTCCACTTT. This chain connects TRBV9 to TRBJ1-6; D not certain. The CDR3 is 12 amino acids. Germline assignment: CDR1 SGDLS and CDR2 YYNGEE. V lost 0 bases and J lost 10, with 5 bases in between.